This is a list of T cell receptor beta chains from one sample in a study of blood T cell repertoires in COVID-19. The assay was immunoSEQ multiplex PCR, and TCRdb's table has in-frame clones only and misses some. Counted here are 190,000 or so clones, 80% to 90% occurring once; the ten biggest clones make up under 3.5%. Sequencing input: peripheral blood. Receptors were obtained from a man aged 50-59 years with active or convalescent COVID-19. Each CDR3 is given with its conserved first and last residue. A D gene is named only where the DNA matches it firmly.

J gene: TRBJ2-1; V gene: TRBV7-2; D gene: TRBD2; CDR3 protein: CASSFTRGWGQFF
J gene: TRBJ2-1; V gene: TRBV27; D gene: .; CDR3 protein: CASSPPSGHKLF
J gene: TRBJ2-5; V gene: TRBV5-1; D gene: TRBD1; CDR3 protein: CASSFQPGQGGETQYF
J gene: TRBJ2-1; V gene: TRBV9; D gene: .; CDR3 protein: CASSVAAAPYNEQFF
J gene: TRBJ1-6; V gene: TRBV28; D gene: .; CDR3 protein: CASRPTGGNSPLHF
J gene: TRBJ1-1; V gene: TRBV6-5; D gene: .; CDR3 protein: CASSYSMGLGTEAFF
J gene: TRBJ2-2; V gene: TRBV28; D gene: TRBD1; CDR3 protein: CASSLTGKPGELFF
J gene: TRBJ1-5; V gene: TRBV28; D gene: .; CDR3 protein: CASSSDQPQHF
J gene: TRBJ2-3; V gene: TRBV20-1; D gene: .; CDR3 protein: CSASEGSNTQYF
J gene: TRBJ1-6; V gene: TRBV20-1; D gene: TRBD1; CDR3 protein: CSASGRQGLPLHF
J gene: TRBJ2-3; V gene: TRBV28; D gene: .; CDR3 protein: CASSGELSAVDTQYF
J gene: TRBJ1-1; V gene: TRBV7-8; D gene: TRBD1; CDR3 protein: CASRMGQGIIEAFF
J gene: TRBJ1-5; V gene: TRBV6-6; D gene: .; CDR3 protein: CATASGGAGNQPQHF
J gene: TRBJ1-2; V gene: TRBV7-2; D gene: TRBD1; CDR3 protein: CASSSFLGQGNYGYTF
J gene: TRBJ1-4; V gene: TRBV10-3; D gene: TRBD1; CDR3 protein: CASRTGEDEKLFF
J gene: TRBJ1-3; V gene: TRBV12-3/TRBV12-4; D gene: .; CDR3 protein: CASRPDTGNTIYF
J gene: TRBJ2-3; V gene: TRBV19; D gene: TRBD1; CDR3 protein: CASSLTGADTQYF
J gene: TRBJ1-2; V gene: TRBV4-1; D gene: TRBD1; CDR3 protein: CASSQAGQVYGYTF
J gene: TRBJ2-7; V gene: TRBV5-4; D gene: .; CDR3 protein: CASSLTGSREQYF
J gene: TRBJ1-5; V gene: TRBV19; D gene: .; CDR3 protein: CASSIGSFRSRNQPQHF
J gene: TRBJ1-1; V gene: TRBV5-1; D gene: .; CDR3 protein: CASSPPGGPNTEAFF
J gene: TRBJ2-7; V gene: TRBV6-5; D gene: TRBD1; CDR3 protein: CASSYLTGVTIEQYF
J gene: TRBJ2-2; V gene: TRBV30; D gene: .; CDR3 protein: CAWRNGLGTGELFF
J gene: TRBJ2-7; V gene: TRBV4-2; D gene: TRBD2; CDR3 protein: CASSRGLAGGLEAYEQYF
J gene: TRBJ2-1; V gene: TRBV6-5; D gene: .; CDR3 protein: CASSFSGYNEQFF
J gene: TRBJ1-6; V gene: TRBV18; D gene: TRBD1; CDR3 protein: CASSPNEGANSPLHF
J gene: TRBJ2-5; V gene: TRBV10-3; D gene: TRBD1; CDR3 protein: CAISGRTGNYQETQYF
J gene: TRBJ2-3; V gene: TRBV11-3; D gene: TRBD2; CDR3 protein: CASSLGSSGIGDTQYF
J gene: TRBJ2-1; V gene: TRBV2; D gene: TRBD2; CDR3 protein: CARGTSGRYNEQFF
J gene: TRBJ2-1; V gene: TRBV13; D gene: .; CDR3 protein: CASSLGLSRFYNEQFF